This T cell receptor beta chain is from a study of beta chain features in type 1 diabetes. A word on this clone: Its target is not known.

The sequenced template was cDNA made from the entire isolated RNA. For naive, central memory and regulatory T cell samples, reads averaged roughly 3.7 million. Clones were read by immunoSEQ multiplex PCR, and TCRdb kept only the in-frame ones, dropping some. The sample contains about 370,000 clones, over 8.5% of which appear only once. General study points: Shorter TCRB CDR3s, moderately but significantly so, marked every one of the four CD4+ subsets in Type 1 diabetes patients.

The clonotype was recovered from a man aged 30 to 45 with type 1 diabetes. The sample taken for sequencing was central memory CD4+ T cells from blood.

The DNA for the CDR3 is TGTGCCAGCAGCTCCCGGACAGGGCGGTCCGGGGAGCTGTTTTTT. It specifies CASSSRTGRSGELFF. The rearrangement joins TRBV7-2 to TRBJ2-2; 8 nucleotides line up with TRBD1. CDR1 is SGHTA and CDR2 is FQGNSA in the germline V gene. The CDR3 extends over 15 amino acids. V shed 4 bases and J 6 bases; nucleotides not matched to a gene: 7. The full variable domain, in which reference TRBV7-2 and TRBJ2-2 provide the parts outside the CDR3, is GAGVSQSPSNKVTEKGKDVELRCDPISGHTALYWYRQSLGQGLEFLIYFQGNSAPDKSGLPSDRFSAERTGGSVSTLTIQRTQQEDSAVYLCASSSRTGRSGELFFGEGSRLTVL.